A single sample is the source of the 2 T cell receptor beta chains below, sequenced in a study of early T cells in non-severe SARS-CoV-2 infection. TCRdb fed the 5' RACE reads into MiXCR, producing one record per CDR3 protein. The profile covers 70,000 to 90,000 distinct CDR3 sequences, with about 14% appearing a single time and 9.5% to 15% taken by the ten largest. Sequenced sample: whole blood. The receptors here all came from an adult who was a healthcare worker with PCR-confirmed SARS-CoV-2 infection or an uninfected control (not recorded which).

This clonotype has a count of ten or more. The CDR3 spells CASCIKAANEKLFF. DNA of the CDR3: TGTGCCAGCTGTATAAAAGCGGCTAATGAAAAACTGTTTTTT. This chain uses TRBV12-3 or TRBV12-4 with TRBJ1-4; no clear D gene. There are 14 residues in the CDR3. Between the trimmed V and J ends, which lost 8 bases and 3 bases, there was a span of 13 bases.

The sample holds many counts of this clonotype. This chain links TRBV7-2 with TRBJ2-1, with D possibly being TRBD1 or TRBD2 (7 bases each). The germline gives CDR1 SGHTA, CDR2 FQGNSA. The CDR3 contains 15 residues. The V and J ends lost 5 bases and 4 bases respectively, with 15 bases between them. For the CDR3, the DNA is TGTGCCAGCAGCCCAAGCGGGACAGAATACAATGAGCAGTTCTTC. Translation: CASSPSGTEYNEQFF.